One sample yielded the 2 T cell receptor beta chains listed below, sequenced in a study of blood T cell repertoires in COVID-19. Generated by immunoSEQ multiplex PCR, the TCRdb table keeps only in-frame clones and is missing some. The table records roughly 120,000 clones, about 80% of them present only once. Sequencing used peripheral blood. These receptors all stem from a woman aged 40 to 50 with acute or convalescent COVID-19.

The V and J genes are TRBV19 and TRBJ2-5, with D possibly TRBD1 on 6 matching bases. V was cut by 5 bases and J by 1 base, with 14 bases left in between. The CDR3 loop spans 15 amino acids. Germline V gene lookup returns CDR1 LNHDA and CDR2 SQIVND (reference sequence). The CDR3 here is CASSFRGGVQETQYF. The DNA for the CDR3 is TGTGCCAGTAGTTTTCGAGGGGGTGTCCAAGAGACCCAGTACTTC.

The J gene is TRBJ1-1, the V gene TRBV19; 7 bases match TRBD1. J lost 3 bases, V lost 5 bases, and 3 bases had no gene match. CDR3 length: 13 residues. The V gene's germline CDR1 is LNHDA and CDR2 SQIVND (reference sequence). The CDR3 nucleotides are TGTGCCAGTAGTTACAGGGGCGACACTGAAGCTTTCTTT. Amino acids: CASSYRGDTEAFF.